A selection of T cell receptor beta chains follows, all from one sample in a study of shared clonotypes between healthy human individuals. The assay was immunoSEQ multiplex PCR, and TCRdb's table has in-frame clones only and misses some. The sample contains about 1,900,000 clones, approximately 94% of which appear only once. Sequenced input: naive CD8+ T cells sorted from blood. These receptors originate from a man between 18 and 29 years old in good health. Both conserved end residues are part of each CDR3. Fields, in order: CDR3 DNA, CDR3 protein, J gene, clone size, D gene, V gene. The D gene is left open where the match is weak. Some rows mark clone size as missing; the rest say once, few, many or name a class of expanded clone.

TGTGCCAGCAGCTTGGAGGGACAGGGCCATGAGCAGTTCTTC	CASSLEGQGHEQFF	TRBJ2-1	-	TRBD1	TRBV5-8
TGTGCCAGCAGCTTAATAGGGGGATCGGAGACCCAGTACTTC	CASSLIGGSETQYF	TRBJ2-5	-	-	TRBV27
TGTGCCAGCAGCGTGGGGGGGCGAACTGAAGCTTTCTTT	CASSVGGRTEAFF	TRBJ1-1	-	-	TRBV9
TGCGCCAGCAGCCATCTGGAGGGGGATGAAGCTTTCTTT	CASSHLEGDEAFF	TRBJ1-1	few	-	TRBV4-3
TGCGCCAGCAGCTTGGCCCTAGCGGGAGTTGGCTACGAGCAGTACTTC	CASSLALAGVGYEQYF	TRBJ2-7	-	TRBD2	TRBV5-1
TGTGCCAGCAGCTTAGGTGCTGGGGACCCCTACCACTTT	CASSLGAGDPYHF	TRBJ1-6	few	-	TRBV11-2
TGTGCCAGCAGATTCGGGACAGGCTCCTACGAGCAGTACTTC	CASRFGTGSYEQYF	TRBJ2-7	-	TRBD1	TRBV5-6
TGTGCCAGCAGCTTAGTAGTTGGGGGACTCGCGAACACCGGGGAGCTGTTTTTT	CASSLVVGGLANTGELFF	TRBJ2-2	-	-	TRBV11-2
TGCGCCAGCAGCCAAGATACAGGAAAGGTTCGCTACGAGCAGTACTTC	CASSQDTGKVRYEQYF	TRBJ2-7	-	-	TRBV4-1
TGTGCCAGCAGCTTAGGCCAGAGTAACTATGGCTACACCTTC	CASSLGQSNYGYTF	TRBJ1-2	-	-	TRBV7-9
TGTGCCTGGAGTGTAGACGAGACCCAGTACTTC	CAWSVDETQYF	TRBJ2-5	-	-	TRBV30
TGTGCCAGCAGTTTATATAGCGGAAACACCGGGGAGCTGTTTTTT	CASSLYSGNTGELFF	TRBJ2-2	-	-	TRBV27
TGTGCCAGCAGCTTAACCATAGCGGGGGCAGATACGCAGTATTTT	CASSLTIAGADTQYF	TRBJ2-3	-	TRBD2	TRBV11-3
TGTGCCAGCAGTGGAGACAGGCTATACGAGCAGTACTTC	CASSGDRLYEQYF	TRBJ2-7	-	-	TRBV6-1
TGTGCCAGCAGTTACGACAGCTACAATGAGCAGTTCTTC	CASSYDSYNEQFF	TRBJ2-1	-	-	TRBV6-5
TGTGCCAGCAGCGTAGACCCGGGGATGGCCTACGAGCAGTACTTC	CASSVDPGMAYEQYF	TRBJ2-7	-	-	TRBV9
TGTGCCTGGAGTGTAGAAGATAGCAATCAGCCCCAGCATTTT	CAWSVEDSNQPQHF	TRBJ1-5	-	-	TRBV30
TGTGCCTGGAGTCCTACAGGTGGGGCCGCAGATACGCAGTATTTT	CAWSPTGGAADTQYF	TRBJ2-3	-	-	TRBV30
TGTGCCAGCAGTTTAACCCGGAGGGAGCAGTACTTC	CASSLTRREQYF	TRBJ2-7	-	-	TRBV28
TGTGCCAGCAGCTTAGGAGGGGCCCAGGGAAGCACAGATACGCAGTATTTT	CASSLGGAQGSTDTQYF	TRBJ2-3	-	-	TRBV7-6
TGTGCCACCTCCCTGGGCAGTCTATACGAGCAGTACTTC	CATSLGSLYEQYF	TRBJ2-7	-	-	TRBV19
TGCGCCAGCAGCCTTGAGGGTTGGTCTAGCGGTTACAATGAGCAGTTCTTC	CASSLEGWSSGYNEQFF	TRBJ2-1	-	TRBD2	TRBV4-1
TGTGCCAGCAGCCCAAGAAGGGGGGATGACACTGAAGCTTTCTTT	CASSPRRGDDTEAFF	TRBJ1-1	-	-	TRBV9
TGTGCCAGCAGTTTAACAGGAGGATTCACAGATACGCAGTATTTT	CASSLTGGFTDTQYF	TRBJ2-3	-	-	TRBV2
TGCGCCAGCAGCCAAGGGGACTTATTCACCGGGGAGCTGTTTTTT	CASSQGDLFTGELFF	TRBJ2-2	-	-	TRBV4-1
TGCGCCAGCAGCTTGAAGGTGGGAGAAACCTCCTACAATGAGCAGTTCTTC	CASSLKVGETSYNEQFF	TRBJ2-1	once	-	TRBV5-1
TGTGCCAGCAGTGCAGGGTCAGGTCAGCCCCAGCATTTT	CASSAGSGQPQHF	TRBJ1-5	-	-	TRBV6-5
TGTGCCAGCAGCTTAGTTCCTAGCGGGGGGACTTACGAGCAGTACTTC	CASSLVPSGGTYEQYF	TRBJ2-7	-	TRBD2	TRBV7-2
TGTGCCAGCAGCTATACTCAGGGGCACTACGAGCAGTACTTC	CASSYTQGHYEQYF	TRBJ2-7	-	-	TRBV6-5
TGTGCCTGGAGGAGTCTAGCGCATCAGGGGCAGTTCTTC	CAWRSLAHQGQFF	TRBJ2-1	-	-	TRBV30
TGTGCCAGCAGCGTCGGGAGCACCGGCACAGATACGCAGTATTTT	CASSVGSTGTDTQYF	TRBJ2-3	-	-	TRBV9
TGTGCCAGCAGCTTGGCGGCAGGGTTGAATGGCTACACCTTC	CASSLAAGLNGYTF	TRBJ1-2	few	-	TRBV5-8
TGTGCCAGCAGTGCGGGGGGTTACAATGAGCAGTTCTTC	CASSAGGYNEQFF	TRBJ2-1	-	TRBD2	TRBV6-5
TGTGCCAGCAGCTTGTCTGGGAGCGCTGAAGCTTTCTTT	CASSLSGSAEAFF	TRBJ1-1	-	-	TRBV5-8
TGTGCCAGCAGTTTACGGGGGGGCGAGCAGTACTTC	CASSLRGGEQYF	TRBJ2-7	-	TRBD2	TRBV27
TGTGCCAGCAGTGAAAAGTCTTTCTATAATTCACCCCTCCACTTT	CASSEKSFYNSPLHF	TRBJ1-6	-	-	TRBV6-4
TGCACCAGCAGCCAAATCGAGAGGTACAGGGAGAACACTGAAGCTTTCTTT	CTSSQIERYRENTEAFF	TRBJ1-1	once	-	TRBV1
TGTGCCAGCAGCCCCCGGGACGGACCAGCGATCTACGAGCAGTACTTC	CASSPRDGPAIYEQYF	TRBJ2-7	-	-	TRBV7-9
TGTGCCAGCAGCTACAGGGTGGGCAATGAGCAGTTCTTC	CASSYRVGNEQFF	TRBJ2-1	-	-	TRBV7-6
TGTGCCAGCAGTTACTCGGGGGGGGAGCAGTTCTTC	CASSYSGGEQFF	TRBJ2-1	-	TRBD2	TRBV6-6
TGTGCCAGCAGTTACGACGGGAACACCGGGGAGCTGTTTTTT	CASSYDGNTGELFF	TRBJ2-2	-	-	TRBV6-5
TGCGCCAGCAGCCAAGATCGAACGAATCAGCCCCAGCATTTT	CASSQDRTNQPQHF	TRBJ1-5	-	-	TRBV4-1
TGTGCCAGCAGCCAAGGGGGCAGCGATGAAAAACTGTTTTTT	CASSQGGSDEKLFF	TRBJ1-4	-	TRBD1	TRBV7-9
TGTGCCAGCAGCTTAGGAACAGGGCCCACTGAAGCTTTCTTT	CASSLGTGPTEAFF	TRBJ1-1	-	-	TRBV11-2
TGCGCCAGCAGCCAAGATGGCGGGCTAGCGGGAGCCGGGGAGCTGTTTTTT	CASSQDGGLAGAGELFF	TRBJ2-2	-	TRBD2	TRBV4-3